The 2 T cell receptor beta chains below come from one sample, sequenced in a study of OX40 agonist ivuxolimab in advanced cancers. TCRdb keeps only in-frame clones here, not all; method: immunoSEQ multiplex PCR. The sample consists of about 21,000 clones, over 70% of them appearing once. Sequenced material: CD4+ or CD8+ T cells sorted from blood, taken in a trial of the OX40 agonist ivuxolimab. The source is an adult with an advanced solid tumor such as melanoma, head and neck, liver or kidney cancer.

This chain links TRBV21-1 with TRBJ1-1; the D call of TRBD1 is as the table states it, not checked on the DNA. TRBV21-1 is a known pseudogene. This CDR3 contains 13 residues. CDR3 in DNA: TGTGCCAGCAGCAAAGTTAGTGGGACAGAAGCTTTCTTT. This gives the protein CASSKVSGTEAFF.

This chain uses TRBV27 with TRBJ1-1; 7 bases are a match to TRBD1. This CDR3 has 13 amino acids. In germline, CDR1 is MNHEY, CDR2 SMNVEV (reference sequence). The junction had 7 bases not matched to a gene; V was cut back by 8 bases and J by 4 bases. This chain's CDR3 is CASRTGTFTEAFF. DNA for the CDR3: TGTGCCAGCCGGACAGGTACTTTCACTGAAGCTTTCTTT.